This entry is about one T cell receptor (beta chain). Its cognate antigen has yet to be identified. No much larger clonotype is one base removed from it; base qualities were not supplied. Library generation was performed with PCR. Sequencer: HiSeq X Ten. Clones were called with MiXCR by TCRdb after fastp trimmed the public reads at Q25, and only in-frame beta chains were retained. Rows with one shared CDR3 protein collapse into an entry with the most common genes and DNA. The table for this sample lists around 27,000 distinct CDR3 sequences; over 45% of them were counted only once. The top ten clones comprise approximately 48% of the sample. This record comes from a study of CD4 and CD8 cells across lung adenocarcinoma regions (dated by TCRdb to the late 2010s). Regarding the study in general: To look at intratumor heterogeneity in the T cell receptor repertoire, the study compared tumor centers against tumor margins.

Donors were patients with localized lung adenocarcinoma, a subtype of non-small cell lung cancer. Samples were obtained from the centers of localized lung adenocarcinomas. CD8+ T cells from tumor tissue were profiled separately from CD4+ T cells for TCR repertoire analysis. The sample was CD8+ T cells from the center of a lung tumor. Sample cell subset or site, as interpreted from the label and publication: tumor center region. This TCR came from a male donor with lung adenocarcinoma. The CD4 and CD8 labels of this study may be unreliable.

The CDR3 in this case is CASSDSGASGSSYNEQYF. The DNA sequence is as follows: TGTGCCAGCAGTGACTCGGGGGCTAGCGGGAGCTCCTACAATGAGCAGTACTTC. The V and J genes are TRBV6-4 and TRBJ2-1, with 10 central nucleotides matching TRBD2. With the DNA end fitting TRBJ2-7 better, the J assignment may be wrong. The CDR3 holds 18 amino acids from the cysteine to the phenylalanine. Only the CDR3 DNA stays, 54 bases, in frame from base 1. CDR1 MRHNA and CDR2 SNTAGT are derived from the germline V gene.